A selection of T cell receptor beta chains follows, all from one sample in a study of OX40 agonist ivuxolimab in advanced cancers. The data were produced by immunoSEQ multiplex PCR, yet TCRdb's version contains in-frame clones alone and is incomplete. The data show 20,000 to 25,000 clones, around four fifths seen once. The sample here was CD4+ or CD8+ T cells sorted from blood, taken in a trial of the OX40 agonist ivuxolimab. The receptors were sampled from an adult with an advanced solid tumor such as melanoma, head and neck, liver or kidney cancer. CDR3s include the opening cysteine and the closing phenylalanine or tryptophan. D genes are given only for firm matches. A row's size may be missing; if present it is once, few, many or a size class.

TRBD1	TRBV30	NA	TRBJ1-1	CAWSAGQGYTEAFF	TGTGCCTGGAGCGCGGGACAGGGCTACACTGAAGCTTTCTTT
TRBD2	TRBV29-1	NA	TRBJ2-3	CSVEDLILAGADTQYF	TGCAGCGTTGAAGATCTGATCTTAGCGGGTGCAGATACGCAGTATTTT
TRBD1	TRBV14	NA	TRBJ2-7	CASSQERQGDYEQYF	TGTGCCAGCAGCCAAGAAAGGCAGGGGGACTACGAGCAGTACTTC
NA	TRBV4-1	many	TRBJ2-2	CASSQATGTTNTGELFF	TGCGCCAGCAGCCAAGCGACCGGAACCACGAACACCGGGGAGCTGTTTTTT
NA	TRBV6-4	few	TRBJ1-6	CASSRCVPLHF	TGTGCCAGCAGTCGGTGCGTTCCCCTCCACTTT
NA	TRBV27	NA	TRBJ2-1	CASSLSPNEQFF	TGTGCCAGCAGTTTATCGCCCAATGAGCAGTTCTTC
NA	TRBV11-1	once	TRBJ1-1	CASSLAFGGQKNTEAFF	TGTGCCAGCAGCTTAGCGTTTGGCGGGCAGAAGAACACTGAAGCTTTCTTT
TRBD1	TRBV16	NA	TRBJ2-7	CASRPQGANYEQYF	TGTGCCAGCAGACCACAGGGGGCCAACTACGAGCAGTACTTC
TRBD1	TRBV11-2	NA	TRBJ1-5	CASSLTGSNQPQHF	TGTGCCAGCAGCTTGACAGGGAGCAATCAGCCCCAGCATTTT
NA	TRBV4-3	NA	TRBJ2-7	CASSQRTASYEQYF	TGCGCCAGCAGCCAAAGGACCGCTTCCTACGAGCAGTACTTC
NA	TRBV5-4	NA	TRBJ1-3	CASSYQSSGNTIYF	TGTGCCAGCAGCTACCAGAGCTCTGGAAACACCATATATTTT
NA	TRBV5-4	NA	TRBJ2-7	CASSFAGAYEQYF	TGTGCCAGCAGCTTCGCAGGGGCCTACGAGCAGTACTTC
NA	TRBV19	NA	TRBJ2-1	CASTSSYNEQFF	TGTGCCAGTACTAGCTCCTACAATGAGCAGTTCTTC
TRBD1	TRBV9	NA	TRBJ2-2	CASSGSGTGGNTGELFF	TGTGCCAGCAGCGGTTCCGGGACAGGGGGCAACACCGGGGAGCTGTTTTTT
NA	TRBV28	few	TRBJ1-5	CASSTRGNQPQHF	TGTGCCAGCAGTACCAGGGGCAATCAGCCCCAGCATTTT
NA	TRBV25-1	NA	TRBJ2-5	CASSLRTGQETQYF	TGTGCCAGCAGCCTTAGGACGGGACAAGAGACCCAGTACTTC
NA	TRBV9	few	TRBJ2-7	CASSVGTEYEQYF	TGTGCCAGCAGCGTTGGGACGGAGTACGAGCAGTACTTC
TRBD1	TRBV11-1	NA	TRBJ2-7	CASSLRDSLSYEQYF	TGTGCCAGCAGCTTACGGGACAGCCTCTCCTACGAGCAGTACTTC
NA	TRBV19	NA	TRBJ1-2	CASSEPGSFNYGYTF	TGTGCCAGTAGCGAGCCGGGGAGTTTTAACTATGGCTACACCTTC
NA	TRBV5-5	NA	TRBJ1-2	CASSGDGNYGYTF	TGTGCCAGCAGCGGCGACGGAAACTATGGCTACACCTTC
NA	TRBV7-9	NA	TRBJ1-5	CASSLEGGSNQPQHF	TGTGCCAGCAGCTTAGAGGGGGGTAGCAATCAGCCCCAGCATTTT
NA	TRBV6-5	NA	TRBJ1-5	CASSYPVGDQPQHF	TGTGCCAGCAGTTACCCGGTCGGGGATCAGCCCCAGCATTTT
NA	TRBV2	NA	TRBJ2-7	CASSSTSYEQYF	TGTGCCAGCAGTTCCACATCCTACGAGCAGTACTTC
TRBD1	TRBV7-7	NA	TRBJ2-5	CASSPGYRGQETQYF	TGTGCCAGCAGCCCGGGGTACAGGGGCCAAGAGACCCAGTACTTC
NA	TRBV7-6	NA	TRBJ2-2	CASSLADTGELFF	TGTGCCAGCAGCTTAGCAGATACCGGGGAGCTGTTTTTT
NA	TRBV27	NA	TRBJ1-1	CASSLGLFGGLTEAFF	TGTGCCAGCAGTTTAGGGTTATTCGGGGGGCTCACTGAAGCTTTCTTT